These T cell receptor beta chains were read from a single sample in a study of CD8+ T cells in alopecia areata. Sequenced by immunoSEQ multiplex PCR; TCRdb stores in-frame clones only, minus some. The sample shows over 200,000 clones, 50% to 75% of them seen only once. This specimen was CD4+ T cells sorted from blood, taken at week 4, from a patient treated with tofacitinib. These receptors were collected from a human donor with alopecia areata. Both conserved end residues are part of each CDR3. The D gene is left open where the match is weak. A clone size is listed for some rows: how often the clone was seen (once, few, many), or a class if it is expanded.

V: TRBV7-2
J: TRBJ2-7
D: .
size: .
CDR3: CASSLTHVEQYF
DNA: TGTGCCAGCAGCTTAACCCATGTGGAGCAGTACTTC

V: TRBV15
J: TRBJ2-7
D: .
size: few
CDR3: CATSSEGGYEQYF
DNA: TGTGCCACCAGCAGTGAAGGGGGCTACGAGCAGTACTTC

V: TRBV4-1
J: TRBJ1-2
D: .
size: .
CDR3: CASSRTPDYGYTF
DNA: TGCGCCAGCAGTCGGACACCCGACTATGGCTACACCTTC

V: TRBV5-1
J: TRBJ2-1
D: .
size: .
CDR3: CASSDFSYNEQFF
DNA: TGCGCCAGCTCGGATTTTTCATACAATGAGCAGTTCTTC

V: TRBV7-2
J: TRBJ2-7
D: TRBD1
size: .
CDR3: CASSLVGHRGTFYEQYF
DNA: TGTGCCAGCAGCTTAGTGGGACACAGGGGAACTTTCTACGAGCAGTACTTC

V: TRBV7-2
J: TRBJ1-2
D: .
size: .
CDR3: CASSDSVSYTF
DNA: TGTGCCAGCAGCGACAGCGTGAGCTACACCTTC

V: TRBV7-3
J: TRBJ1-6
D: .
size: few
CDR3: CASSPYGGDSPLHF
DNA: TGTGCCAGCAGCCCCTATGGGGGGGATTCACCCCTCCACTTT

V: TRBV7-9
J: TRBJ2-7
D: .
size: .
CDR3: CASSLKSYEQYF
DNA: TGTGCCAGCAGCTTAAAGAGCTACGAGCAGTACTTC

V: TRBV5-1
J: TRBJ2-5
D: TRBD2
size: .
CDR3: CASSLAWLAEETQYF
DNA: TGCGCCAGCAGCTTGGCGTGGCTAGCGGAAGAGACCCAGTACTTC

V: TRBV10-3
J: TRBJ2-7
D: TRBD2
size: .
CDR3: CAIRFSGDGPYEQYF
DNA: TGTGCCATCAGGTTCAGCGGGGACGGCCCCTACGAGCAGTACTTC

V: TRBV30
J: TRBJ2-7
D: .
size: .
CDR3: CAWRRTGYSYEQYF
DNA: TGTGCCTGGAGACGGACTGGATACTCCTACGAGCAGTACTTC

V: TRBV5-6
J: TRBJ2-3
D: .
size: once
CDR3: CASSPGPGQGAEYF
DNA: TGTGCCAGCAGCCCGGGGCCGGGACAAGGGGCCGAGTATTTT

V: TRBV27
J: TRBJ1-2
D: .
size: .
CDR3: CASSVSSNYGYTF
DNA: TGTGCCAGCAGTGTCAGCAGTAACTATGGCTACACCTTC

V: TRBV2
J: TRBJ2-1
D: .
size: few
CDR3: CASSGGRSLNEQFF
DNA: TGTGCCAGCAGTGGGGGAAGGTCTCTCAATGAGCAGTTCTTC

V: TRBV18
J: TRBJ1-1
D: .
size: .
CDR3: CASSPMEVVNTEAFF
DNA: TGTGCCAGCTCACCAATGGAGGTGGTGAACACTGAAGCTTTCTTT

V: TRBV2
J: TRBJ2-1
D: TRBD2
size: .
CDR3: CASTLERDYNEQFF
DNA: TGTGCCAGCACACTAGAGCGGGATTACAATGAGCAGTTCTTC

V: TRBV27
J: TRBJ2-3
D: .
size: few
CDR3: CASSLMRGRHADTQYF
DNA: TGTGCCAGCAGTTTAATGAGGGGACGCCACGCAGATACGCAGTATTTT

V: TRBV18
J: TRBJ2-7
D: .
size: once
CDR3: CASSPRGASYEQYF
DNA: TGTGCCAGCTCACCGAGGGGGGCGAGTTACGAGCAGTACTTC

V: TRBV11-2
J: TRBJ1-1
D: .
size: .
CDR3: CASSSQGNTEAFF
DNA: TGTGCCAGCAGCTCACAGGGGAACACTGAAGCTTTCTTT

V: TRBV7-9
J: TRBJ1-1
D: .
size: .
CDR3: CASSLVNTEAFF
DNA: TGTGCCAGCAGCTTAGTGAACACTGAAGCTTTCTTT

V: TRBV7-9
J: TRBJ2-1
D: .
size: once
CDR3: CASIQGPGYNEQFF
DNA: TGTGCCAGCATACAGGGCCCAGGGTACAATGAGCAGTTCTTC

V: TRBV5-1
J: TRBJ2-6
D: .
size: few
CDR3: CASSLDRSGVGANVLTF
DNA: TGCGCCAGCAGCTTGGACCGTTCCGGCGTTGGGGCCAACGTCCTGACTTTC

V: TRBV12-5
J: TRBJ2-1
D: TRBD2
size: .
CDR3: CASGTGLAGGSYNEQFF
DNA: TGTGCTAGTGGTACCGGACTAGCGGGGGGCTCCTACAATGAGCAGTTCTTC

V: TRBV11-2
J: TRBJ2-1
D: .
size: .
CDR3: CASSPGMHNEQFF
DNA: TGTGCCAGCAGCCCGGGGATGCACAATGAGCAGTTCTTC

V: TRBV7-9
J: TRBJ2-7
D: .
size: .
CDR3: CASSPERFGGEQYF
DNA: TGTGCCAGCAGTCCAGAGCGGTTCGGAGGCGAGCAGTACTTC

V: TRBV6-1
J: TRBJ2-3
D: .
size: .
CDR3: CARQGRGAVYAQYF
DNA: TGTGCCAGACAGGGGCGGGGGGCTGTCTATGCGCAGTATTTT

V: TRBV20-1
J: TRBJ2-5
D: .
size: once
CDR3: CSALMDSTQYF
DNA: TGCAGTGCTTTGATGGACAGCACCCAGTACTTC

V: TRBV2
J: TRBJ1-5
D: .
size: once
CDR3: CASSVGRANNQPQHF
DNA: TGTGCCAGCAGTGTCGGGCGCGCGAACAATCAGCCCCAGCATTTT

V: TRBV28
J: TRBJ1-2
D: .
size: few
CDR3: CASSRDISGYTF
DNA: TGTGCCAGCAGCCGGGACATTTCCGGCTACACCTTC

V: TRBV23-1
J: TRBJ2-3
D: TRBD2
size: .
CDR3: CASSPGLAGGDTQYF
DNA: TGCGCCAGCAGCCCTGGACTAGCGGGGGGTGATACGCAGTATTTT

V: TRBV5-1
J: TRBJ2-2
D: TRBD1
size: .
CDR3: CASSDPGQYTGELFF
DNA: TGCGCCAGCAGCGACCCGGGACAGTACACCGGGGAGCTGTTTTTT

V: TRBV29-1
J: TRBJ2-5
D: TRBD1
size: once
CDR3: CSVEDRGRGETQYF
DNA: TGCAGCGTGGAGGACAGGGGGAGGGGAGAGACCCAGTACTTC

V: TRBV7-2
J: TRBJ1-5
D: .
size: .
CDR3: CASSLARGQPQHF
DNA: TGTGCCAGCAGCTTAGCGCGAGGACAGCCCCAGCATTTT

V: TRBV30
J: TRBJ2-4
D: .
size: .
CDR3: CAWRVEGANIQYF
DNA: TGTGCCTGGAGGGTGGAGGGGGCGAACATTCAGTACTTC

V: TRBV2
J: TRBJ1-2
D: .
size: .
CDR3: CASSVTGLYGYTF
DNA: TGTGCCAGCAGTGTCACAGGGCTCTATGGCTACACCTTC

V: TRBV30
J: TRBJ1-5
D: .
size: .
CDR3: CAWSLGGSGQPQHF
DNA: TGTGCCTGGAGTCTGGGAGGATCAGGCCAGCCCCAGCATTTT

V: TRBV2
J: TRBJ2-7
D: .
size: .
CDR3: CASSADSYEQYF
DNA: TGTGCCAGCAGTGCGGACAGCTACGAGCAGTACTTC

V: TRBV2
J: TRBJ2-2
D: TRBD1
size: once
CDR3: CASRQGGPGELFF
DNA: TGTGCCAGCCGACAGGGCGGGCCCGGGGAGCTGTTTTTT

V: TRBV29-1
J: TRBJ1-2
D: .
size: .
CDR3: CSGQWEGGYTF
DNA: TGCAGCGGTCAATGGGAGGGTGGCTACACCTTC

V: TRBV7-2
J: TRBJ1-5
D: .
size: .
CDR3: CASSPSGQPQHF
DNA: TGTGCCAGCAGCCCCTCGGGTCAGCCCCAGCATTTT

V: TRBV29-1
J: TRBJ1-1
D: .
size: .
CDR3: CSAQGQVNTEAFF
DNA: TGCAGCGCACAGGGTCAGGTGAACACTGAAGCTTTCTTT

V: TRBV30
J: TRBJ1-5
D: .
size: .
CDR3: CACNSHGDSDQPQHF
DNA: TGTGCCTGTAATTCACACGGTGACTCAGATCAGCCCCAGCATTTT

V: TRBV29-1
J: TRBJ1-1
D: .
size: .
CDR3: CSVESGWSTEAFF
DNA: TGCAGCGTTGAATCGGGGTGGAGTACTGAAGCTTTCTTT

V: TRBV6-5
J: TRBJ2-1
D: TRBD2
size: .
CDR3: CASSYPLRGTPNEQFF
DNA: TGTGCCAGCAGTTACCCCCTGCGGGGGACCCCCAATGAGCAGTTCTTC

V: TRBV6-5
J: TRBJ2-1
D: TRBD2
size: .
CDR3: CASSPSGGTNEQFF
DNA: TGTGCCAGCAGTCCTAGCGGGGGTACCAATGAGCAGTTCTTC

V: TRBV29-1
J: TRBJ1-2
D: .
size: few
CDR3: CREGVYGYTF
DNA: TGCAGGGAGGGGGTCTATGGCTACACCTTC

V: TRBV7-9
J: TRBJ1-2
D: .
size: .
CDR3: CASSRAYGYTF
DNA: TGTGCCAGCAGCCGAGCCTATGGCTACACCTTC

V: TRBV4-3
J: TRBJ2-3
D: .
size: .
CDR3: CASSQEGRTQYF
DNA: TGCGCCAGCAGCCAAGAGGGAAGGACGCAGTATTTT

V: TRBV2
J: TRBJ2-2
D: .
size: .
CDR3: CASSKGQTGELFF
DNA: TGTGCCAGCAGTAAGGGACAAACCGGGGAGCTGTTTTTT

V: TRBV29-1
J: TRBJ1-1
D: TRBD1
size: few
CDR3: CSVYRGGTEAFF
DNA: TGCAGCGTCTACAGGGGAGGAACTGAAGCTTTCTTT